The sequence of this T cell receptor beta chain was determined in a study of blood T cell repertoires in COVID-19. For the study at large: The samples span acute and convalescent COVID-19 from the United States, Italy and Spain.

All enrollees were about 18 to 100 years old and from 20 to 30 US areas. In the source study's methods: The assay estimated nucleated cells by amplifying reference gene primers. The assay was immunoSEQ multiplex PCR, and TCRdb's table has in-frame clones only and misses some. D and trimming come from the DNA, and the V and J calls and clone size come from that table. Of more than 120,000 clones detected, over 75% appear once; the ten largest clones hold about 4%. The sequencing sample was made of PBMCs or T cells enriched from blood (not recorded which). The sequence was obtained from a man aged 45 to 65 in a cohort exposed to, infected with or recovered from COVID-19 (not recorded which).

The CDR3 loop is CASSIYKGRAFF. Here the CDR3 DNA reads TGTGCCAGTAGTATATATAAGGGGAGGGCTTTCTTT. The genes are TRBV19 and TRBJ1-1; a possible D gene is TRBD1 (5 bases). CDR1 and CDR2 from the germline V gene are LNHDA and SQIVND (reference sequence). The CDR3 covers 12 residues. Trimming shortened V by 2 bases and J by 11 bases, and 12 bases separated the two germline ends.